This TCR beta chain comes out of a study of blood T cell repertoires in COVID-19. Background on the study: The study drew acute and convalescent COVID-19 samples from the United States, Italy and Spain. T cells, B-cell-depleted T cells, or PBMCs provided the cDNA or gDNA that served as material.

As processed by the authors: Amplified reference gene primers provided the basis for estimating nucleated cell counts. The protocol was immunoSEQ multiplex PCR, while the TCRdb copy is restricted to in-frame clones and leaves out a portion. V, J and clone size reflect that table, while D and trimming were determined from the DNA. Among approximately 51,000 clones listed, approximately 85% were seen once. Germline trimming cut 2 bases from V and 8 bases from J; bases unmatched to any gene: 8. The CDR3 length is 14 residues. CDR1 MNHEY and CDR2 SVGAGI come from the germline V gene. The sequenced material came from peripheral blood. The TCR was taken from a human donor in a cohort sampled during active COVID-19. The J gene is TRBJ1-2, the V gene TRBV6-5; 7 bases map to TRBD1. The CDR3 sequence is CASSYTTGPGGYTF. The CDR3 DNA follows: TGTGCCAGCAGTTACACGACAGGGCCCGGGGGCTACACCTTC.